Reported below is one TCR beta chain. Its specificity is unknown. This record belongs to a study of cytomegalovirus exposure and HLA in healthy donors. Whole-study results and caveats: Some TCR beta chains (around 180 of them) were listed as cytomegalovirus-associated. Some public TCRs appeared in many individuals, while most sequences were rare.

Vbeta (60) and Jbeta (13) primers were used in the PCR. The table came from immunoSEQ multiplex PCR; TCRdb's copy has only in-frame clones and leaves some out. The data contain approximately 110,000 clones, around three quarters of them seen just once; the ten biggest clones take up about 3.9%. As for the donors, each was a healthy bone marrow donor. At sampling all donors were nominally healthy, likely with unrecorded immune exposures. Sequencing used PBMCs. The sequence derives from a human donor in good health.

The CDR3 protein is CASIPRGQGSLEQYF. CDR3 nucleotide sequence: TGTGCCAGCATACCGCGGGGACAGGGGAGCCTCGAGCAGTACTTC. This chain connects TRBV28 to TRBJ2-7; TRBD1 matches 10 bases. Germline-derived CDR1 and CDR2 are MDHEN and SYDVKM. The CDR3 has 15 residues. V shed 7 bases, J shed 6 bases, and the junction held 12 bases outside the gene matches.